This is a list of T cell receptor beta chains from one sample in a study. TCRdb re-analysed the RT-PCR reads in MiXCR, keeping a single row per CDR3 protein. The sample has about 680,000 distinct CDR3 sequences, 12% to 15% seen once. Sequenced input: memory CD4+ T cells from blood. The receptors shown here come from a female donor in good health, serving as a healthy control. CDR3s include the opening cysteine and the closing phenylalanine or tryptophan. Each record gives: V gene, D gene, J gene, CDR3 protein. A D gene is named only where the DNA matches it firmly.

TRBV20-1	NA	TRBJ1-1	CSAGPSGGVTEAFF
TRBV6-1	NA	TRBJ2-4	CASSIGDGNIQYF
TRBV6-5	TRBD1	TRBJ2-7	CASSYSPRTGGNTAYEQYF
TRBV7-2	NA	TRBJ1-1	CASSLNPRNTEAFF
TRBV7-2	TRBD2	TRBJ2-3	CASSSQIAGAQYF
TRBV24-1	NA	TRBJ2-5	CATSEQETQYF
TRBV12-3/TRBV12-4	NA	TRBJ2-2	CASSSRDRELFF
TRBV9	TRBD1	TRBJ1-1	CASSTDRGLYTEAFF
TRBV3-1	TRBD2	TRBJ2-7	CASSPGLAGLQEQYF
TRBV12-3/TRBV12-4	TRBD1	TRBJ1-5	CASSGQAGNQPQHF
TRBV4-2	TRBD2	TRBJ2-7	CASSQGYASGSYEQYF
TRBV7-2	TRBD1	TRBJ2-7	CASSPQGQGGYEQYF
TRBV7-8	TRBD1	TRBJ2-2	CASSSPTGVTGELFF
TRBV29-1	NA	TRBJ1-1	CSVDPETTEAFF
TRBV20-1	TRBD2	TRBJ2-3	CSASGLAGGTDTQYF